Given below is one TCR beta chain in context. The antigen is undetermined. The data were produced by immunoSEQ multiplex PCR, yet TCRdb's version contains in-frame clones alone and is incomplete. Of about 61,000 clones detected, 70% to 90% appear once; the ten largest clones hold 4.9%. These data belong to a study of T cell responses to AZD1222 COVID-19 vaccine. Across the whole study: Second-dose intervals of approximately 4 or approximately 12 weeks were pooled.

The CDR3 is made up of 14 amino acids. The germline CDR1 and CDR2 sequences are SGHRS and YFSETQ. The trim removed 1 base at V and 10 bases at J, leaving 7 bases unmatched. Points from the study as a whole: Increased Spike-specific TCR breadth and depth were observed after two AZD1222 doses.

Sequencing was performed on peripheral blood, taken on day 0 of AZD1222 vaccination. The TCR originated in an adult in good health. This chain links TRBV5-1 with TRBJ2-1; 8 bases align to TRBD2. CDR3 sequence: CASSLRLATSEQFF. The CDR3 DNA follows: TGCGCCAGCAGCTTGAGACTAGCGACAAGCGAGCAGTTCTTC.